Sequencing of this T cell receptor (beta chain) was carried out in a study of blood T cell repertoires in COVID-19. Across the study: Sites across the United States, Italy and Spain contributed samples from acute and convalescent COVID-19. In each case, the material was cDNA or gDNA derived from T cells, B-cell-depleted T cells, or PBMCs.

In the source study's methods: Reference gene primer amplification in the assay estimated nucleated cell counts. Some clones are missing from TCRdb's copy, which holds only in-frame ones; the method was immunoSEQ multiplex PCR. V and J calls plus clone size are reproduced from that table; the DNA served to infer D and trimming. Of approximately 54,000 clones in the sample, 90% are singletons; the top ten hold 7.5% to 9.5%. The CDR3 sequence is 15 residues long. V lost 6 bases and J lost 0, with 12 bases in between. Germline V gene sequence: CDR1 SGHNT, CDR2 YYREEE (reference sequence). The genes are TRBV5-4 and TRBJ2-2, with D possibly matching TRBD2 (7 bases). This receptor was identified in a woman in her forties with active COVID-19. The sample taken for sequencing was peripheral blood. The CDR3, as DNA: TGTGCCAGCACCTCGGGGGGCGCGAACACCGGGGAGCTGTTTTTT. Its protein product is CASTSGGANTGELFF. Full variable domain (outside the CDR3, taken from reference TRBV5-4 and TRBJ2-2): ETGVTQSPTHLIKTRGQQVTLRCSSQSGHNTVSWYQQALGQGPQFIFQYYREEENGRGNFPPRFSGLQFPNYSSELNVNALELDDSALYLCASTSGGANTGELFFGEGSRLTVL.